This TCR beta chain is from a study of response to subunit inactivated influenza vaccine. The study, taken as a whole, reports: Authors proposed each seasonal influenza vaccination draws in few new T cells.

The CDR3 consists of 14 residues. V gave up 7 bases and J gave up 2 bases; unmatched junction bases: 5. TCRdb itself ran the RT-PCR reads through MiXCR, one entry per CDR3 protein. The table lists a few hundred thousand distinct CDR3 sequences, 10% to 11% of them singletons. This clonotype was seen only a few times. Its antigen is not identified. The TCR comes from a man in his fifties or sixties who received an inactivated influenza vaccine. The chain carries TRBV12-3 or TRBV12-4 and TRBJ2-7; 10 bases agree with TRBD1. The specimen was PBMCs from blood, collected about 40 days after vaccination. The CDR3 DNA reads as TGTGCCAGCACCCGGACAGGGGGGACCTACGAGCAGTACTTC. The encoded protein is CASTRTGGTYEQYF.